The 8 T cell receptor beta chains in this list originate from one sample, sequenced in a study of blood T cell repertoires in COVID-19. TCRdb's table, derived via immunoSEQ multiplex PCR, lists solely in-frame clones and lacks some. Of over 80,000 clones in the sample, 88% were seen once. The specimen was peripheral blood. These receptors all come from an older man with acute or convalescent COVID-19.

The table lists this clone with a count of one. This chain uses TRBV7-9 with TRBJ1-5; D unclear. The ends were cut back, 1 base at V and 4 bases at J, with 8 bases in the middle. Germline loops: CDR1 SEHNR, CDR2 FQNEAQ (reference sequence). The CDR3 covers 14 residues. The DNA for the CDR3 is TGTGCCAGCAGCTTAGGAACACCTAATCAGCCCCAGCATTTT. It codes for CASSLGTPNQPQHF.

This clone showed up just a few times. The rearrangement uses TRBV6-2 or TRBV6-3 and TRBJ2-7, with D perhaps matching TRBD2 (6 bases). Trimming cost V 0 bases and J 1 base, with 13 bases left between them. The CDR3 runs to 16 residues. Germline V gene sequence: CDR1 MNHEY, CDR2 SVGEGT. The CDR3 spells CASSYSTGLPSYEQYF. The DNA of the CDR3 is TGTGCCAGCAGTTACTCGACGGGACTTCCATCCTACGAGCAGTACTTC.

The chain is built from TRBV5-1 and TRBJ2-7, with TRBD2 matching over 10 bases. There are 15 residues in the CDR3. The V gene's germline CDR1 is SGHRS and CDR2 YFSETQ. The J segment lost 4 bases and the V segment lost 0 bases, leaving 4 bases of the junction unmatched. CDR3 sequence: CASSLALAGVYEQYF. The CDR3 DNA reads TGCGCCAGCAGCTTGGCTCTAGCGGGAGTATACGAGCAGTACTTC.

The chain has TRBV7-2 and TRBJ2-7; tentative D call: TRBD1 (6 bases). The germline V gene has CDR1 SGHTA and CDR2 FQGNSA. The CDR3 runs to 15 residues. Deletions cut 0 bases from V and 6 bases from J, with 15 bases between. The CDR3 DNA reads TGTGCCAGCAGCTTAGCCAGGAACAGGGTGGGCGAGCAGTACTTC. Residues: CASSLARNRVGEQYF.

The V and J genes are TRBV11-2 and TRBJ2-1, with TRBD2 identical over 11 bases. Germline V lookup: CDR1 SGHAT, CDR2 FQNNGV. The CDR3 covers 17 residues. Unmatched junction bases numbered 8, after V lost 3 bases and J lost 4 bases. The CDR3 sequence is CASSLSSGLAAYNEQFF. In DNA, the CDR3 is TGTGCCAGCAGCTTGTCATCGGGACTAGCGGCTTACAATGAGCAGTTCTTC.

This rearrangement joins TRBV7-9 to TRBJ1-5, with 9 positions matching TRBD1. V shed 4 bases, J shed 3 bases, and the junction held 4 bases outside the gene matches. Germline-derived CDR1 and CDR2 are SEHNR and FQNEAQ (reference sequence). This CDR3 has 15 residues. CDR3 coding DNA: TGTGCCAGCAGCTCGGGACAGGGTGTCAATCAGCCCCAGCATTTT. This sequence encodes CASSSGQGVNQPQHF.

The chain employs TRBV6-5 and TRBJ1-6; D is uncertain. This CDR3 is built from 15 residues. Germline V gene data show CDR1 as MNHEY and CDR2 as SVGAGI. Between the trimmed V and J ends, which lost 6 bases and 7 bases, there was a span of 16 bases. The CDR3 reads CASSPMRRGNSPLHF. In nucleotides, the CDR3 is TGTGCCAGCAGCCCCATGAGACGCGGCAATTCACCCCTCCACTTT.

This clone was seen just once. The chain uses TRBV12-3 or TRBV12-4 and TRBJ1-1, with a possible D match to TRBD1 (6 bases). The CDR3 runs 12 residues. Trimming took off 6 bases at V and 10 bases at J, with 15 bases between the two ends. This CDR3 reads CASSPGHSGAFF. In DNA, the CDR3 is TGTGCCAGCAGCCCGGGACACAGTGGAGCTTTCTTT.